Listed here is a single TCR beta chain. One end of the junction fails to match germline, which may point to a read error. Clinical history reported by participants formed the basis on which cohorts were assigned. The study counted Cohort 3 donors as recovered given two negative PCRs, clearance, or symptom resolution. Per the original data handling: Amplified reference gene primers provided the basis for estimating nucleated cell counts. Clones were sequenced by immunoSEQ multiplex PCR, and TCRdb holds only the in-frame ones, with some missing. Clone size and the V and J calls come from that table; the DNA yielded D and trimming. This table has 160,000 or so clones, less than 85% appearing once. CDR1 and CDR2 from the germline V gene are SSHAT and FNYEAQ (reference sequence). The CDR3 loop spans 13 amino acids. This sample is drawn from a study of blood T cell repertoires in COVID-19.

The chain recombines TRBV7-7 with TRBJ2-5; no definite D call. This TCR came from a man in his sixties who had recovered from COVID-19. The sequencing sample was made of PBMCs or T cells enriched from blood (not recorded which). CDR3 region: CASSLGGLETQYF. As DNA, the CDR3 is TGTGCTAGCAGCTTAGGTGGCCTTGAGACCCAGTACTTC.